The 3 T cell receptor beta chains reported below all come from one sample, sequenced in a study of response to subunit inactivated influenza vaccine. From the RT-PCR reads, TCRdb called clonotypes with MiXCR, one entry per CDR3 protein. The table lists some 600,000 distinct CDR3 sequences, roughly 15% of them singletons. The source material was PBMCs from blood, sampled 14 to 15 days before vaccination. These TCRs come from a man aged 45-65 years who received an inactivated influenza vaccine.

This chain joins TRBV10-3 and TRBJ2-5, with 8 bases fitting TRBD1. The CDR3 has 13 residues. J gave up 3 bases and V 5 bases, and 2 bases lay outside the gene matches. Germline CDR1 ENHRY, CDR2 SYGVKD. CDR3 bases: TGTGCCATCAGTAGACAGGGGAAAGAGACCCAGTACTTC. Protein: CAISRQGKETQYF.

The chain has TRBV7-6 and TRBJ2-2; D is uncertain. The germline V gene encodes CDR1 SGHVS and CDR2 FNYEAQ. CDR3 length: 16 residues. The V end lost 6 bases, the J end lost 4 bases, and 18 bases lay between the germline ends. The CDR3 sequence is CASSTLSAVPTGELFF. The CDR3, as DNA: TGTGCCAGCAGTACGCTCTCGGCCGTACCCACCGGGGAGCTGTTTTTT.

This clonotype was recorded at least ten times. The V gene is TRBV2, the J gene TRBJ2-1, with D maybe TRBD2 (5 bases). The CDR3 loop spans 16 amino acids. The V end was cut by 5 bases, the J end by 2 bases, with 16 bases between. CDR1 SNHLY and CDR2 FYNNEI come from the germline V gene. The CDR3 DNA follows: TGTGCCAGCAGTCCTTTTGAGATAGCGACCTACAATGAGCAGTTCTTC. Translation: CASSPFEIATYNEQFF.